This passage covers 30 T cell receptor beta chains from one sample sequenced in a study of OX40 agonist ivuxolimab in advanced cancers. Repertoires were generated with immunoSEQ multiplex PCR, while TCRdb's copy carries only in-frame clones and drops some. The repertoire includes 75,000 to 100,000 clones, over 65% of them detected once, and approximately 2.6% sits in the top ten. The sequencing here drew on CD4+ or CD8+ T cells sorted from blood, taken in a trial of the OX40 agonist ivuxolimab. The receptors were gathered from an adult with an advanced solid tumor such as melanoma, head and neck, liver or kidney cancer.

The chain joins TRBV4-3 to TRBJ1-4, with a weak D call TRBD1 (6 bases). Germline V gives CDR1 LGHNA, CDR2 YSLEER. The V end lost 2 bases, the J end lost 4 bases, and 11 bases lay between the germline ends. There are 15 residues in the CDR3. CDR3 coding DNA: TGCGCCAGCAGCCAAACCGGGGGCTTTAATGAAAAACTGTTTTTT. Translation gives CASSQTGGFNEKLFF.

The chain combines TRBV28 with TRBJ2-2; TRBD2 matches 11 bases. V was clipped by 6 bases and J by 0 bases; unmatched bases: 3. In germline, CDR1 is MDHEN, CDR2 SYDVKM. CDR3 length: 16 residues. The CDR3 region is CASRTGLAANTGELFF. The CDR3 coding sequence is TGTGCCAGCAGGACGGGACTAGCGGCGAACACCGGGGAGCTGTTTTTT.

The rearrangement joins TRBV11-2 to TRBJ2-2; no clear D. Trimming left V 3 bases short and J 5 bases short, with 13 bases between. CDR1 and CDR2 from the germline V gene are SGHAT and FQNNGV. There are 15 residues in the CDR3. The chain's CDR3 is CASSLKTVRTGELFF. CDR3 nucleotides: TGTGCCAGCAGCTTGAAGACTGTGAGAACCGGGGAGCTGTTTTTT.

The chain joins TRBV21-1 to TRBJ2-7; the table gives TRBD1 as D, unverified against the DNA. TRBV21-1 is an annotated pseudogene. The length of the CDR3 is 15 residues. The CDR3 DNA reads TGTGCCAGCAGCAAAGAAATACAGGGGGATTACGAGCAGTACGTC. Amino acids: CASSKEIQGDYEQYV.

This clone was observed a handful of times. The CDR3 spells CASSPDRFNTEAFF. DNA of the CDR3: TGTGCCAGCAGTCCCGACAGATTCAACACTGAAGCTTTCTTT. The V call is TRBV27, the J call TRBJ1-1; weak D call: TRBD1 (5 bases). The V and J ends lost 5 bases and 2 bases respectively, with 12 bases between them. The CDR3 consists of 14 residues. Germline assignment: CDR1 MNHEY and CDR2 SMNVEV (reference sequence).

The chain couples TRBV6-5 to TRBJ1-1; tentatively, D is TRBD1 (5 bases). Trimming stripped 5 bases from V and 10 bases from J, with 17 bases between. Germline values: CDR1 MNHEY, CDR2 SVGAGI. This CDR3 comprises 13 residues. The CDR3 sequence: CASSEEKGLRAFF. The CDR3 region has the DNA TGTGCCAGCAGTGAAGAGAAGGGGTTAAGAGCTTTCTTT.

CDR3 sequence: CASSVGGGPDTQYF. CDR3 DNA: TGTGCCAGCAGCGTCGGGGGGGGGCCAGATACGCAGTATTTT. This chain connects TRBV9 to TRBJ2-3, with 8 bases that match TRBD2. Germline V gives CDR1 SGDLS, CDR2 YYNGEE. This CDR3 comprises 14 residues. Unmatched junction bases numbered 3, after V lost 2 bases and J lost 4 bases.

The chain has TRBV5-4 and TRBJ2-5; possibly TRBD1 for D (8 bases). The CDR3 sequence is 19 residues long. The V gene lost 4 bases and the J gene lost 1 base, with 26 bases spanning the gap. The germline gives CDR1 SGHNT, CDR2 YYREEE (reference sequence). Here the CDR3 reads CASSKGGTGRGILQETQYF. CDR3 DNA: TGTGCCAGCAGCAAGGGGGGGACAGGCCGCGGCATTCTCCAAGAGACCCAGTACTTC.

The CDR3 sequence is CASSKEEGARGYTF. CDR3 nucleotides: TGTGCCAGCAGCAAGGAGGAGGGGGCGCGAGGCTACACCTTC. V is TRBV5-4 and J is TRBJ1-2, with TRBD1 identical over 7 bases. V lost 4 bases and J lost 8; bases outside the gene matches: 11. The CDR3 is 14 amino acids. Germline lookup yields CDR1 SGHNT and CDR2 YYREEE (reference sequence). Drawing the rest from reference TRBV5-4 and TRBJ1-2, the complete variable domain is ETGVTQSPTHLIKTRGQQVTLRCSSQSGHNTVSWYQQALGQGPQFIFQYYREEENGRGNFPPRFSGLQFPNYSSELNVNALELDDSALYLCASSKEEGARGYTFGSGTRLTVV.

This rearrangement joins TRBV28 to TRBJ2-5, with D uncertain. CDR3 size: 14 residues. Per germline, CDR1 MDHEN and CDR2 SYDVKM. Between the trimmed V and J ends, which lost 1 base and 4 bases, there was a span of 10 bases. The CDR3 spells CASSLFWRRETQYF. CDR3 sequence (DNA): TGTGCCAGCAGTTTATTTTGGCGTCGAGAGACCCAGTACTTC.

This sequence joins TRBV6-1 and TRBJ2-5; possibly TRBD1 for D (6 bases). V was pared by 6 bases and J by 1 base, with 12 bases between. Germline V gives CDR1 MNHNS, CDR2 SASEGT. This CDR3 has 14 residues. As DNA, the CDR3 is TGTGCCAGCAGCGAACAGGGAATCCAAGAGACCCAGTACTTC. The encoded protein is CASSEQGIQETQYF.

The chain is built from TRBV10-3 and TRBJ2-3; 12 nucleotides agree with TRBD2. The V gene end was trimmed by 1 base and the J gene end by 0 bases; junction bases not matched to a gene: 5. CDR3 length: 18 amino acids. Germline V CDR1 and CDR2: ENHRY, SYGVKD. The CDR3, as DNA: TGTGCCATCAGTGAGTACCGGACTAGCGGGGCAAGCACAGATACGCAGTATTTT. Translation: CAISEYRTSGASTDTQYF.

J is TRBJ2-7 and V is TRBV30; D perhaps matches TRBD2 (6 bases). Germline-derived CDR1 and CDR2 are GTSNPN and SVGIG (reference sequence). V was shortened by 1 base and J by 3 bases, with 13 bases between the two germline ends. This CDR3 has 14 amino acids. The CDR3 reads CAWSGGTAGYEQYF. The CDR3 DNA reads TGTGCCTGGAGTGGCGGGACTGCTGGCTACGAGCAGTACTTC.

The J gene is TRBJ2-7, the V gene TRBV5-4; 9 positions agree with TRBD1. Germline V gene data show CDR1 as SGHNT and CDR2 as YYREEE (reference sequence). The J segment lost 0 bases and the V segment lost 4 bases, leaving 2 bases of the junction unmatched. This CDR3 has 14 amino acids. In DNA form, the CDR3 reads TGTGCCAGCAGCCTGGACAGGGGCTCCTACGAGCAGTACGTC. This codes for CASSLDRGSYEQYV.

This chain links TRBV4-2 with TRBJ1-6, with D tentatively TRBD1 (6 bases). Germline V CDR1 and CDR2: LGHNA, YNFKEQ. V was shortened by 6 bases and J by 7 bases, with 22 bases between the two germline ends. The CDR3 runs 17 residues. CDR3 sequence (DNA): TGTGCCAGCAGTCTAGGGGCACAGGGCCCTAGCAATTCACCCCTCCACTTT. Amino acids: CASSLGAQGPSNSPLHF.

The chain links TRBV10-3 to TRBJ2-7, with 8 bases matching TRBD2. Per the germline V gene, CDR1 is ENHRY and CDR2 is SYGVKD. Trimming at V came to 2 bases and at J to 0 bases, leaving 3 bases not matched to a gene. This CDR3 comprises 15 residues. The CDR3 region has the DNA TGTGCCATCAGTGAGCCGGGGGGGATCTCCTACGAGCAGTACTTC. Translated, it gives CAISEPGGISYEQYF.

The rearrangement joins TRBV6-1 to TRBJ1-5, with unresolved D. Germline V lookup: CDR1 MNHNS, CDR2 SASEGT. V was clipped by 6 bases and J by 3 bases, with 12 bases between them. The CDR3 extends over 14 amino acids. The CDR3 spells CASSEDGYNQPQHF. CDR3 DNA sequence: TGTGCCAGCAGCGAGGACGGGTACAATCAGCCCCAGCATTTT.

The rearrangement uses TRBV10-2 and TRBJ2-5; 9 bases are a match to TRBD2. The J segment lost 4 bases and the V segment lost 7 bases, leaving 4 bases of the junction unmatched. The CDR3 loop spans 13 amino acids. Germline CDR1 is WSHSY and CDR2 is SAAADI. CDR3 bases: TGCGCCAGCAAGGTAGCGGGGGTAGAGACCCAGTACTTC. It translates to CASKVAGVETQYF.

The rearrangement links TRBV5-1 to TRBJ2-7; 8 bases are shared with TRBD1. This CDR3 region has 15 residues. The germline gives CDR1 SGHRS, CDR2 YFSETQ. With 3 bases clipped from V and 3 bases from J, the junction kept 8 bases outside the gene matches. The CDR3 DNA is TGCGCCAGCAGCTGCTGGACAGGGCCCGTCTACGAGCAGTACGTC. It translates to CASSCWTGPVYEQYV.

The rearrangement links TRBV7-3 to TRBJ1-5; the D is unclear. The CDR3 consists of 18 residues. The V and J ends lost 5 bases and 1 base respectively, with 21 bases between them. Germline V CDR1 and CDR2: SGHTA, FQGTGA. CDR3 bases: TGTGCCAGCAGCCCGAGTGTGTCTGGGAATCGCAGCAATCAGCCCCAGCATTTT. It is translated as CASSPSVSGNRSNQPQHF.

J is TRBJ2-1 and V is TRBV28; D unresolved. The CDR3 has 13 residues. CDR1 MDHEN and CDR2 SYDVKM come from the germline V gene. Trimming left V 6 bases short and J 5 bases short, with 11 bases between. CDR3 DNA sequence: TGTGCCAGCAGAAAAGGGCCCGACAATGAGCAGTTCTTC. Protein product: CASRKGPDNEQFF.

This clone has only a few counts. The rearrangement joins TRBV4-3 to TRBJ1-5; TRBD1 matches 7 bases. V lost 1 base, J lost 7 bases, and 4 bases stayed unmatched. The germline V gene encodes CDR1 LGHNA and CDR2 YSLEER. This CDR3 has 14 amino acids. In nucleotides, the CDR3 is TGCGCCAGCAGCCAAGCAGGGGGAGGACAGCCCCAGCATTTT. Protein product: CASSQAGGGQPQHF.

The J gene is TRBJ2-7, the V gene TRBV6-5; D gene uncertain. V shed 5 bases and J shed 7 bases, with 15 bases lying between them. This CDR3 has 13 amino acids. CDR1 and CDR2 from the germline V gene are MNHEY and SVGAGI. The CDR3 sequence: CASSRSPYVEQYV. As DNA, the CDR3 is TGTGCCAGCAGTAGGTCTCCGTATGTGGAGCAGTACGTC.

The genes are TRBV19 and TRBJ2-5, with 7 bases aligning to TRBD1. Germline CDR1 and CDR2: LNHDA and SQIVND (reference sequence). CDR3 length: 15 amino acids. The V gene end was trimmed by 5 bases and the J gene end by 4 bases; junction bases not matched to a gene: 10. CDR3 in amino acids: CASSLGTARRETQYF. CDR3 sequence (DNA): TGTGCCAGTAGTCTCGGGACAGCCCGGAGAGAGACCCAGTACTTC.

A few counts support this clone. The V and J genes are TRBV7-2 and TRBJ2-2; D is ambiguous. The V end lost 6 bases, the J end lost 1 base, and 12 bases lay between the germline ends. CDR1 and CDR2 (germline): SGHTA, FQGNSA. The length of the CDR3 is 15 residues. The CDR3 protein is CASRGFGWNTGELFF. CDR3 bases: TGTGCCAGCAGGGGTTTTGGGTGGAACACCGGGGAGCTGTTTTTT. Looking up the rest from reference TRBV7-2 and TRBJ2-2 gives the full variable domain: GAGVSQSPSNKVTEKGKDVELRCDPISGHTALYWYRQSLGQGLEFLIYFQGNSAPDKSGLPSDRFSAERTGGSVSTLTIQRTQQEDSAVYLCASRGFGWNTGELFFGEGSRLTVL.

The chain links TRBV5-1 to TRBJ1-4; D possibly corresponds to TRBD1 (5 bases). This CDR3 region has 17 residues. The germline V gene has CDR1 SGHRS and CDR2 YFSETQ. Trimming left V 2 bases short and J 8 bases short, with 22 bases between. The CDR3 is CASSLGLLGPTGEKLFF. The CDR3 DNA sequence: TGCGCCAGCAGCTTAGGACTCCTGGGACCCACCGGGGAAAAACTGTTTTTT.

As DNA, the CDR3 is TGTGCCAGCAGCGGGGGCTTACTAGCCGATGCGATCTCGGAGACCCAGTACTTC. It codes for CASSGGLLADAISETQYF. The genes are TRBV5-8 and TRBJ2-5; D is perhaps TRBD1 or TRBD2 (6 bases each). Between the trimmed V and J ends, which lost 4 bases and 5 bases, there was a span of 27 bases. The CDR3 length is 18 residues. Germline V gene sequence: CDR1 SGHTS, CDR2 YDEGEE.

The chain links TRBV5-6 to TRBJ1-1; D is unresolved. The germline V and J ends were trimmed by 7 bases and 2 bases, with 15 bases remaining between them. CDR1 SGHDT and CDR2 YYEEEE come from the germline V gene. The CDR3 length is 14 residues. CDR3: CASRRWQTNTEAFF. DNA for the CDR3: TGTGCCAGCCGCCGATGGCAGACCAACACTGAAGCTTTCTTT.

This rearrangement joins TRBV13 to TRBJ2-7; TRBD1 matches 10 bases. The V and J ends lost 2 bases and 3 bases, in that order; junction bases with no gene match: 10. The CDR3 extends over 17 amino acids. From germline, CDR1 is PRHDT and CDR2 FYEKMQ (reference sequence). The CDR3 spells CASSLIPPRDRGYEQYF. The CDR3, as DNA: TGTGCCAGCAGCTTAATTCCTCCGCGGGACAGGGGCTACGAGCAGTACTTC.

This CDR3 is CASSLTPSGGAGSNEQFF. In nucleotides, the CDR3 is TGTGCCAGCAGCTTAACCCCGTCAGGGGGCGCGGGTAGCAATGAGCAGTTCTTC. The chain carries TRBV11-3 and TRBJ2-1, with 8 nucleotides matching TRBD1. The V and J ends lost 2 bases and 6 bases, in that order; junction bases with no gene match: 15. CDR3 length: 18 residues. Germline V lookup: CDR1 SGHNT, CDR2 YENEEA.